A single T cell receptor (beta chain) is shown here with its context. The target antigen is unknown. Method: immunoSEQ multiplex PCR; TCRdb's copy keeps in-frame clones and lacks some. The data hold 130,000 to 150,000 clones, with around 88% observed a single time. The sample originates from a study of T cell responses to AZD1222 COVID-19 vaccine. Whole-study context: Second-dose intervals near 4 or 12 weeks were combined.

Points from the study as a whole: Baseline seropositivity occurred in only a handful of AZD1222 recipients. Elevations in Spike-specific TCR breadth and depth followed administration of two AZD1222 doses.

The CDR3 is made up of 16 amino acids. CDR1 is SGHRS, CDR2 YFSETQ, per germline. After removal of 0 bases from V and 7 bases from J, the junction contained 11 bases not matched to a gene. This TCR was recovered from an adult in good health. The rearrangement uses TRBV5-1 and TRBJ1-2; 8 bases are shared with TRBD1. The specimen comprised peripheral blood, sampled on day 0 of AZD1222 vaccination. The CDR3 DNA is TGCGCCAGCAGCTTGGAAGGGACAGGAGGCCCTGGTGGCTACACCTTC. Translated: CASSLEGTGGPGGYTF.